This T cell receptor beta chain was retrieved from a study of chemoradiotherapy in HPV16-positive cancers. Whole-study context: A couple of HPV16-positive patients' cells yielded candidate HPV-specific clones and common motifs. Study findings and constraints: In HPV16-positive patients, HPV-responsive T-cell expansion tracked better recurrence-free survival.

Assay used: immunoSEQ multiplex PCR; TCRdb lists only in-frame clones, some missing. Among tens of thousands of clones listed, 80% to 90% were seen once. CDR1 is MNHNS and CDR2 is SASEGT in the germline V gene. The CDR3 consists of 14 residues. Trimming removed 5 bases at V and 5 bases at J, with 16 bases between. Note on this clone: Its antigen is not known.

This sequence was found in a human donor with HPV-associated anogenital cancer. The V gene is TRBV6-1, the J gene TRBJ2-7, with a weak D call TRBD2 (7 bases). The sequenced sample was blood, obtained from a patient who underwent chemoradiotherapy. The CDR3 DNA sequence: TGTGCCAGCAGTTCCGAGGGGGGGGCAGACGAGCAGTACTTC. This gives the protein CASSSEGGADEQYF.